The 7 T cell receptor beta chains presented below share a single source sample, sequenced in a study of CD8 T cells in Susac syndrome. Random hexamers were used to reverse transcribe the RNA input (about 0.5 to 1 ug). From the immunoSEQ multiplex PCR reads, TCRdb called clonotypes with MiXCR, one entry per CDR3 protein. The sample records 200,000 to 250,000 distinct CDR3 sequences, approximately 90% being singletons. Source material: CD8+ T cells from PBMCs. These TCRs come from a human donor with multiple sclerosis.

The gene calls are TRBV13 and TRBJ2-3; D may match TRBD1 or TRBD2 (6 bases each). The CDR3 has 14 amino acids. Germline V gives CDR1 PRHDT, CDR2 FYEKMQ (reference sequence). V was shortened by 4 bases and J by 5 bases, with 13 bases between the two germline ends. The CDR3, as DNA: TGTGCCAGCAGCTCAGGGGCCGGGAGAGATACGCAGTATTTT. As protein: CASSSGAGRDTQYF.

The V and J genes are TRBV21-1 and TRBJ1-1; the table names TRBD1, a call not compared with the DNA. TRBV21-1 has pseudogene status. This CDR3 has 19 residues. The CDR3: CASSKSGDPETRGNTEAFF. The DNA for the CDR3 is TGTGCCAGCAGCAAATCCGGGGATCCAGAAACCAGGGGCAACACTGAAGCTTTCTTT.

J is TRBJ2-1 and V is TRBV25-1; 9 nucleotides line up with TRBD2. After removal of 8 bases from V and 3 bases from J, the junction contained 8 bases not matched to a gene. The CDR3 loop spans 15 amino acids. Germline V gives CDR1 MGHDK, CDR2 SYGVNS. DNA of the CDR3: TGTGCCAGCCAAGCGCGGGGGGGGGACTACAATGAGCAGTTCTTC. It translates to CASQARGGDYNEQFF.

The CDR3 here is CASATGMDYGYTF. CDR3 coding DNA: TGTGCCAGCGCTACAGGAATGGACTATGGCTACACCTTC. V gene TRBV5-4 combines with J gene TRBJ1-2; D is perhaps TRBD1 (5 bases). CDR1 is SGHNT, CDR2 YYREEE, per germline (reference sequence). V was shortened by 7 bases and J by 3 bases, with 13 bases between the two germline ends. This CDR3 region has 13 residues. Filled out from reference TRBV5-4 and TRBJ1-2, the complete variable domain reads ETGVTQSPTHLIKTRGQQVTLRCSSQSGHNTVSWYQQALGQGPQFIFQYYREEENGRGNFPPRFSGLQFPNYSSELNVNALELDDSALYLCASATGMDYGYTFGSGTRLTVV.

This clonotype was counted once. The J gene is TRBJ2-1, the V gene TRBV7-9; D possibly corresponds to TRBD2 (6 bases). CDR1 and CDR2 from the germline V gene are SEHNR and FQNEAQ (reference sequence). V was trimmed by 6 bases and J by 4 bases, leaving 22 bases between them. The CDR3 consists of 17 residues. CDR3 sequence: CASSLVGLSGLYNEQFF. CDR3 coding DNA: TGTGCCAGCAGTCTAGTCGGTTTGAGCGGGCTATACAATGAGCAGTTCTTC.

The chain combines TRBV7-3 with TRBJ1-6; unclear D gene. Germline CDR1 reads SGHTA; CDR2 reads FQGTGA. The CDR3 spans 13 residues. Trimming cost V 5 bases and J 8 bases, with 10 bases left between them. CDR3 residues: CASSQGGDSPLHF. CDR3 nucleotide sequence: TGTGCCAGCAGCCAAGGCGGAGATTCACCCCTCCACTTT.

This clonotype appeared a single time. The V gene is TRBV6-1, the J gene TRBJ2-1, with D tentatively TRBD1 (6 bases). Germline V gives CDR1 MNHNS, CDR2 SASEGT. V lost 7 bases and J lost 8, with 15 bases in between. The CDR3 extends over 13 amino acids. The CDR3 spells CASTHPGDYEQFF. The CDR3 DNA reads TGTGCCAGCACCCACCCAGGGGATTATGAGCAGTTCTTC.